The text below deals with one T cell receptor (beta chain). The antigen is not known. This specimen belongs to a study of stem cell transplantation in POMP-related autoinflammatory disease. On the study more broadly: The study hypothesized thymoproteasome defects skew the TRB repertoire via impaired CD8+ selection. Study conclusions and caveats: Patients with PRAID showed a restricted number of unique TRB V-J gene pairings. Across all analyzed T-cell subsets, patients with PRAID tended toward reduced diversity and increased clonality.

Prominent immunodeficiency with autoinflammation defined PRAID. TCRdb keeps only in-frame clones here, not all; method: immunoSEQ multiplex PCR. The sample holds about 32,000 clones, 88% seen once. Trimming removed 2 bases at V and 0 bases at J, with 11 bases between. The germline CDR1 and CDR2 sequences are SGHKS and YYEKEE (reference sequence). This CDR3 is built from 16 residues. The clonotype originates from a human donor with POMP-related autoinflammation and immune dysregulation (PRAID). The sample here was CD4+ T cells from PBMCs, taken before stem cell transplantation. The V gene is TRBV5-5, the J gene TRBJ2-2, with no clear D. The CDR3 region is CASSFPRSPNTGELFF. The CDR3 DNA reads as TGTGCCAGCAGCTTTCCGAGGAGCCCGAACACCGGGGAGCTGTTTTTT.